This paragraph covers one TCR beta chain sequence. Its antigen is not identified. Other DNA sequences of this sample code for an identical CDR3. Every isolated RNA sample was fully reverse transcribed, so sequencing captured expressed TCRB transcripts. Profiled with immunoSEQ multiplex PCR; TCRdb holds only in-frame clones, not every one. The data show under 350,000 clones, with approximately 25% seen just once and 0.012% held by the top ten. The length of the CDR3 is 12 residues. CDR1 and CDR2 (germline): SQVTM, ANQGSEA. V lost 5 bases and J lost 0, with 5 bases in between. The record originates from a study of beta chain features in type 1 diabetes. Study in general: No patient-donor differences in age, gender, total cells or subset yield. Examination covered roughly 100,000,000 sorted cells spanning all samples.

Study results and caveats: Among type 1 diabetes patients, VDJ junctions had fewer insertions and more deletions. Among all four CD4+ subsets, Type 1 diabetes patients had TCRB CDR3s that were moderately but significantly shorter.

Purities over 95% were achieved in all sorted populations. Input material: naive CD4+ T cells from blood. The source is a woman in her 30s with type 1 diabetes. The chain joins TRBV29-1 to TRBJ2-1; TRBD2 is a possible D gene (5 bases). Here the CDR3 reads CSVRDSYNEQFF. The CDR3 DNA is TGCAGCGTTCGGGACTCCTACAATGAGCAGTTCTTC.